What follows are 18 T cell receptor beta chains derived from one specimen sequenced in a study of T-cell reconstitution after alpha-beta-depleted transplantation in children. Unique molecular identifiers tagged the TCRbeta library. TCRdb re-derived calls from the PCR reads in MiXCR, one entry per CDR3 protein. The sample includes a few hundred thousand distinct CDR3 sequences, roughly two fifths seen only once; the top ten take 27%. The sample here was PBMCs, taken before TCRalphabeta/CD19-depleted stem cell transplant. These receptors were taken from a girl aged 2 to 10 with aplastic anemia, due to receive a stem cell transplant.

Notes on this clonotype: Sequence at one end of the junction differs from germline and may be a read error. The genes are TRBV5-1 and TRBJ2-7; 11 bases align to TRBD2. CDR3 length: 16 residues. Germline V gene lookup returns CDR1 SGHRS and CDR2 YFSETQ. CDR3 loop: CASSLGGTSGSDEQYF. As DNA, the CDR3 is TGCGCCAGCAGCTTGGGCGGGACTAGCGGCTCCGACGAGCAGTACTTC.

The chain carries TRBV5-1 and TRBJ2-1, with 7 positions matching TRBD2. From germline, CDR1 is SGHRS and CDR2 YFSETQ. This CDR3 spans 14 amino acids. With V trimmed by 7 bases and J by 12 bases, 16 bases remained unmatched. The CDR3 loop is CASQEGSGGGVQFF. The CDR3 region has the DNA TGCGCCAGCCAAGAAGGATCCGGCGGGGGAGTGCAGTTCTTC.

The chain combines TRBV6-1 with TRBJ1-1; no clear D gene. This CDR3 comprises 12 residues. Between the trimmed V and J ends, which lost 7 bases and 3 bases, there was a span of 9 bases. The germline gives CDR1 MNHNS, CDR2 SASEGT. DNA for the CDR3: TGTGCCAGCATCCTTCGGGACACTGAAGCTTTCTTT. Amino acid sequence: CASILRDTEAFF.

This clonotype came up a few times. This rearrangement joins TRBV5-5 to TRBJ1-5; 7 bases are a match to TRBD1. V dropped 2 bases and J dropped 6; count of bases not matched to a gene: 11. The CDR3 is 16 amino acids. The germline V gene has CDR1 SGHKS and CDR2 YYEKEE (reference sequence). This chain's CDR3 is CASSFDAAGGVQPQHF. DNA for the CDR3: TGTGCCAGCAGCTTCGACGCGGCAGGGGGGGTTCAGCCCCAGCATTTT.

Many counts were recorded for this clonotype. The genes are TRBV21-1 and TRBJ2-7; the table's D call of TRBD1 was not tested on the DNA. TRBV21-1 corresponds to a pseudogene. This CDR3 is 14 amino acids long. CDR3 sequence: CASSEGVWYWEQYF. The CDR3 nucleotides are TGTGCCAGCAGCGAGGGGGTGTGGTACTGGGAGCAGTACTTC.

The genes are TRBV28 and TRBJ2-7; 7 bases align to TRBD1. Germline CDR1 MDHEN, CDR2 SYDVKM. The CDR3 covers 15 residues. Losses at the gene ends were 6 bases for V and 2 bases for J; bases not matched to a gene: 10. CDR3 sequence reads: CASRAIRQGPYEQYF. For the CDR3, the DNA is TGTGCCAGCAGGGCCATTCGACAGGGACCCTACGAGCAGTACTTC.

In this sample, this clonotype turned up many times. The chain employs TRBV5-5 and TRBJ2-3; the match to TRBD2 covers 8 bases. After removal of 4 bases from V and 0 bases from J, the junction contained 4 bases not matched to a gene. CDR1 and CDR2 from the germline V gene are SGHKS and YYEKEE (reference sequence). The CDR3 runs 15 residues. The CDR3, as DNA: TGTGCCAGCAGCACCATAGCGGGGAGCACAGATACGCAGTATTTT. This translates into CASSTIAGSTDTQYF.

This clonotype was counted only a few times. The rearrangement joins TRBV5-5 to TRBJ2-2; 8 bases map to TRBD1. The CDR3 runs 15 residues. Per germline, CDR1 SGHKS and CDR2 YYEKEE (reference sequence). With 3 bases clipped from V and 6 bases from J, the junction kept 7 bases outside the gene matches. The CDR3: CASSSRGPLPGELFF. The CDR3 coding sequence is TGTGCCAGCAGCTCCAGGGGGCCGTTGCCCGGGGAGCTGTTTTTT.

This clonotype was counted at least ten times. V usage is TRBV7-9 and J usage is TRBJ1-2; 10 bases fit TRBD1. The CDR3 runs to 15 residues. After removal of 1 base from V and 8 bases from J, the junction contained 7 bases not matched to a gene. In germline, CDR1 is SEHNR, CDR2 FQNEAQ (reference sequence). The CDR3 sequence is CASSLEPTGGWGYTF. In DNA form, the CDR3 reads TGTGCCAGCAGCTTAGAACCGACAGGGGGCTGGGGCTACACCTTC.

Many counts were recorded for this clonotype. The J gene is TRBJ2-7, the V gene TRBV5-1, with 9 bases fitting TRBD2. Germline V gene sequence: CDR1 SGHRS, CDR2 YFSETQ. Trimming cost V 3 bases and J 2 bases; bases outside gene matches: 9. The CDR3 totals 16 residues. The CDR3 nucleotides are TGCGCCAGCAGCTGGTCCTATAGCGGGAGTGCCTACGAGCAGTACTTC. It translates to CASSWSYSGSAYEQYF. Filled out from reference TRBV5-1 and TRBJ2-7, the complete variable domain reads KAGVTQTPRYLIKTRGQQVTLSCSPISGHRSVSWYQQTPGQGLQFLFEYFSETQRNKGNFPGRFSGRQFSNSRSEMNVSTLELGDSALYLCASSWSYSGSAYEQYFGPGTRLTVT.

On this clonotype itself: A junction boundary mismatches the germline segment, possibly from a read error. The gene calls are TRBV20-1 and TRBJ2-7; the D gene could be TRBD1 or TRBD2 (5 bases each). Germline values: CDR1 DFQATT, CDR2 SNEGSKA (reference sequence). The CDR3 contains 14 residues. CDR3 nucleotides: TGCAGTGCTAGAACCGACAGAGGGTATTACGAACAGTACTTC. Residues: CSARTDRGYYEQYF.

The chain couples TRBV24-1 to TRBJ2-3, with 8 bases aligning to TRBD2. After removal of 3 bases from V and 12 bases from J, the junction contained 4 bases not matched to a gene. This CDR3 contains 12 residues. Germline V CDR1 and CDR2: KGHDR, SFDVKD. CDR3 DNA: TGTGCCACCAGTGATCAGCGGGAGTATCAGTATTTT. The encoded protein is CATSDQREYQYF.

This chain joins TRBV24-1 and TRBJ2-3; 10 positions match TRBD2. The CDR3 consists of 17 residues. V dropped 4 bases and J dropped 4; count of bases not matched to a gene: 10. Germline V lookup: CDR1 KGHDR, CDR2 SFDVKD. This chain's CDR3 is CATSEGLGGLAADTQYF. In DNA, the CDR3 is TGTGCCACCAGTGAGGGACTGGGAGGACTAGCGGCAGATACGCAGTATTTT.

The rearrangement links TRBV6-2 or TRBV6-3 to TRBJ2-7, with TRBD2 matching over 11 bases. Germline V gives CDR1 MNHEY, CDR2 SVGEGT. Trimming removed 7 bases from V and 0 bases from J; junction bases left unmatched: 14. The CDR3 runs 18 residues. CDR3 nucleotides: TGTGCCAGCATGAAGACTAGCGGGGCCGGCTTTAGCTCCTACGAGCAGTACTTC. The encoded protein is CASMKTSGAGFSSYEQYF.

V gene TRBV30 combines with J gene TRBJ2-2; the match to TRBD2 covers 9 bases. The V gene end was trimmed by 5 bases and the J gene end by 2 bases; junction bases not matched to a gene: 9. This CDR3 is built from 16 residues. The germline V gene has CDR1 GTSNPN and CDR2 SVGIG (reference sequence). CDR3 protein: CAWGSRLADNTGELFF. The CDR3 DNA sequence: TGTGCCTGGGGCTCCCGACTAGCGGACAACACCGGGGAGCTGTTTTTT.

The rearrangement joins TRBV20-1 to TRBJ2-3; D might be TRBD2 (5 bases). The CDR3 is made up of 15 amino acids. Trimming shortened V by 3 bases and J by 0 bases, and 13 bases separated the two germline ends. Germline CDR1 is DFQATT and CDR2 is SNEGSKA (reference sequence). The CDR3 DNA is TGCAGTGCTAGGAGCGGCAGCACTAGCACAGATACGCAGTATTTT. Amino acid sequence: CSARSGSTSTDTQYF.

This chain joins TRBV21-1 and TRBJ2-2. TRBV21-1 is termed a pseudogene. The CDR3 covers 15 residues. The DNA of the CDR3 is TGTGCCAGCACCAACAGGCATTTGAACACCGGGGAGCTGTTTTTT. Its translation is CASTNRHLNTGELFF.

This clonotype was seen at least ten times. This chain joins TRBV5-1 and TRBJ2-4, with D maybe TRBD2 (5 bases). Looked up from germline, CDR1 is SGHRS and CDR2 is YFSETQ. CDR3 size: 13 residues. V gave up 1 base and J gave up 5 bases, with 7 bases separating them. Written as DNA, the CDR3 is TGCGCCAGCAGCTTGTCCGGGGAAAACATTCAGTACTTC. As protein: CASSLSGENIQYF.